This TCR beta chain appears in the sequencing data of a study of blood T cell repertoires in COVID-19. Sequencing was performed with immunoSEQ multiplex PCR; in TCRdb, only in-frame clones are kept and a portion is missing. The sample contains about 76,000 clones, approximately 80% of which appear only once. The V segment lost 1 base and the J segment 6 bases; nucleotides outside the gene matches: 5. The CDR3 has 15 amino acids. Germline lookup yields CDR1 SEHNR and CDR2 FQNEAQ (reference sequence). The source material was peripheral blood. V usage is TRBV7-9 and J usage is TRBJ2-1; 8 bases agree with TRBD1. This TCR was recovered from a human donor in a cohort sampled during active COVID-19. In nucleotides, the CDR3 is TGTGCCAGCAGCTTAGTTGGGACAGGACCCAATGAGCAGTTCTTC. Translated: CASSLVGTGPNEQFF.